This T cell receptor (beta chain) was found in a study of T cell responses to AZD1222 COVID-19 vaccine. Libraries were prepared by immunoSEQ multiplex PCR; TCRdb keeps only in-frame clonotypes and omits some of them. Among tens of thousands of clones, roughly nine tenths were seen once, and the ten largest hold 2% to 3%. Study observations and caveats: Following two doses of AZD1222, Spike-specific TCR breadth and depth rose. Unmutated variant regions are reportedly targeted by nearly half of spike-specific TCRs. Spike-spanning, vaccine-associated CD4 TCRs were dominant at 160-218 and 743-854.

The CDR3 extends over 16 amino acids. After removal of 3 bases from V and 1 base from J, the junction contained 5 bases not matched to a gene. The germline V gene encodes CDR1 SGHAT and CDR2 FQNNGV. On this clone: Its antigen is unidentified.

The rearrangement joins TRBV11-2 to TRBJ2-5, with 10 bases matching TRBD1. Sequenced material: peripheral blood, taken on day 0 of AZD1222 vaccination. This sequence originates from an adult in good health. In DNA form, the CDR3 reads TGTGCCAGCAGCTTTTGGGGACAGGGGATCCAAGAGACCCAGTACTTC. It encodes CASSFWGQGIQETQYF.